The 30 T cell receptor beta chains given below trace back to one sample, sequenced in a study of blood T cell repertoires in COVID-19. TCRdb's table, derived via immunoSEQ multiplex PCR, lists solely in-frame clones and lacks some. Among around 200,000 clones listed, 86% were seen once. The sequenced sample was peripheral blood. These receptors all stem from an elderly woman in a cohort sampled during active or convalescent COVID-19.

V gene TRBV6-6 combines with J gene TRBJ1-5; 8 bases line up with TRBD1. The ends lost 6 bases at V and 5 bases at J; junction bases unmatched: 12. The CDR3 length is 16 residues. Per the germline V gene, CDR1 is MNHNY and CDR2 is SVGAGI (reference sequence). Here the CDR3 DNA reads TGTGCCAGCAGCCAAAGACAGGGGAGGGCGGATCAGCCCCAGCATTTT. As protein: CASSQRQGRADQPQHF.

This clone was seen a single time. V is TRBV18 and J is TRBJ2-7, with 8 bases matching TRBD2. Germline assignment: CDR1 KGHSH and CDR2 LQKENI. Trimming cost V 2 bases and J 2 bases; bases outside gene matches: 5. The CDR3 covers 15 residues. The CDR3 nucleotides are TGTGCCAGCTCACCAAAAGCGGGAGCCCCCTACGAGCAGTACGTC. It yields the protein CASSPKAGAPYEQYV.

The chain combines TRBV7-8 with TRBJ1-3; D unresolved. CDR3 length equals 16 residues. With 1 base removed from V and 5 bases from J, the gap between germline ends came to 15 bases. CDR1 and CDR2 (germline): SGHVS, FQNEAQ. Written as DNA, the CDR3 is TGTGCCAGCAGCTTAGTAGGCAGCGTCGGAAGAAACACCATATATTTT. It encodes CASSLVGSVGRNTIYF.

Here the CDR3 DNA reads TGTGCCAGCAGCCCCAAATACGAGCAGTACTTC. This sequence encodes CASSPKYEQYF. The chain combines TRBV7-6 with TRBJ2-7; no clear D gene. This CDR3 contains 11 residues. Germline values: CDR1 SGHVS, CDR2 FNYEAQ. The V gene lost 5 bases and the J gene lost 4 bases, with 6 bases spanning the gap.

The genes are TRBV27 and TRBJ1-3; TRBD1 might be the D (5 bases). The CDR3 is 14 amino acids. The germline gives CDR1 MNHEY, CDR2 SMNVEV (reference sequence). V was clipped by 0 bases and J by 2 bases, with 5 bases between them. The CDR3 region is CASSLSGAGNTIYF. CDR3 DNA: TGTGCCAGCAGTTTATCAGGGGCTGGAAACACCATATATTTT.

This sequence joins TRBV6-5 and TRBJ1-1, with 8 bases lining up with TRBD1. Looked up from germline, CDR1 is MNHEY and CDR2 is SVGAGI. With 8 bases clipped from V and 5 bases from J, the junction kept 10 bases outside the gene matches. This CDR3 spans 14 amino acids. CDR3 DNA: TGTGCCAGCGGGGAGACAGGGGATGGAACTGAAGCTTTCTTT. It is translated as CASGETGDGTEAFF.

The chain recombines TRBV25-1 with TRBJ2-1; a possible D gene is TRBD1 (5 bases). The CDR3 totals 12 residues. V was cut by 1 base and J by 9 bases, with 7 bases left in between. Per the germline V gene, CDR1 is MGHDK and CDR2 is SYGVNS. The CDR3 reads CASSELRGEQFF. The CDR3 DNA reads as TGTGCCAGCAGTGAATTAAGGGGTGAGCAGTTCTTC.

V is TRBV27 and J is TRBJ1-3; D is possibly TRBD1 (6 bases). CDR3 size: 13 residues. The ends were cut back, 3 bases at V and 4 bases at J, with 7 bases in the middle. Germline CDR1 is MNHEY and CDR2 is SMNVEV (reference sequence). The CDR3 protein is CASSFRGGNTIYF. In DNA form, the CDR3 reads TGTGCCAGCAGTTTCAGGGGAGGAAACACCATATATTTT.

This chain links TRBV20-1 with TRBJ2-5; D gene unclear. The CDR3 covers 14 residues. The V and J ends lost 3 bases and 2 bases respectively, with 13 bases between them. Germline CDR1 is DFQATT and CDR2 is SNEGSKA (reference sequence). The CDR3 nucleotides are TGCAGTGCTAGTGATTTGGCCGTTCAAGAGACCCAGTACTTC. The encoded protein is CSASDLAVQETQYF.

The chain has TRBV2 and TRBJ1-2; D call uncertain. The CDR3 covers 14 residues. The V end was cut by 3 bases, the J end by 1 base, with 9 bases between. Germline V gives CDR1 SNHLY, CDR2 FYNNEI. Here the CDR3 reads CASSDSRFNYGYTF. CDR3 DNA: TGTGCCAGCAGTGATAGTCGATTTAACTATGGCTACACCTTC.

This clone was counted once. The genes are TRBV11-3 and TRBJ1-6, with TRBD1 matching 8 bases. CDR1 and CDR2 from the germline V gene are SGHNT and YENEEA. The CDR3 extends over 14 amino acids. Trimming removed 1 base from V and 10 bases from J; junction bases left unmatched: 3. CDR3 loop: CASSLVTGVSPLHF. The CDR3 bases are TGTGCCAGCAGCTTAGTGACAGGGGTCTCACCCCTCCACTTT.

The V call is TRBV19, the J call TRBJ1-1; 8 positions match TRBD1. J was trimmed by 2 bases and V by 4 bases; bases with no gene match: 6. Germline V gene lookup returns CDR1 LNHDA and CDR2 SQIVND (reference sequence). CDR3 length: 15 residues. The CDR3 DNA sequence: TGTGCCAGTAGTAGTCCCGGGACAGGTAACACTGAAGCTTTCTTT. Its translation: CASSSPGTGNTEAFF.

The genes are TRBV6-5 and TRBJ1-3, with 7 nucleotides matching TRBD1. CDR1 and CDR2 (germline): MNHEY, SVGAGI. This CDR3 is built from 13 residues. The V gene end was trimmed by 8 bases and the J gene end by 9 bases; junction bases not matched to a gene: 10. The CDR3 coding sequence is TGTGCCAGCTCGCCTGGTTCAGGGGGCACCATATATTTT. It specifies CASSPGSGGTIYF.

V gene TRBV5-8 combines with J gene TRBJ1-2; 11 bases fit TRBD1. This CDR3 contains 15 residues. Germline CDR1 and CDR2: SGHTS and YDEGEE. V lost 0 bases, J lost 6 bases, and 4 bases stayed unmatched. CDR3 nucleotide sequence: TGTGCCAGCAGCTTGGCCGGGACAGGGGGAGATGGCTACACCTTC. Amino acid sequence: CASSLAGTGGDGYTF.

V and J are TRBV7-9 and TRBJ2-1; TRBD2 matches at 9 bases. The ends lost 7 bases at V and 7 bases at J; junction bases unmatched: 8. The CDR3 has 14 residues. Per germline, CDR1 SEHNR and CDR2 FQNEAQ (reference sequence). Here the CDR3 reads CASKAAGGSNEQFF. DNA for the CDR3: TGTGCCAGCAAAGCAGCGGGAGGTAGTAATGAGCAGTTCTTC.

This clone appeared a few times. This chain uses TRBV19 with TRBJ1-1, with D hard to call. Germline assignment: CDR1 LNHDA and CDR2 SQIVND (reference sequence). With 2 bases removed from V and 4 bases from J, the gap between germline ends came to 14 bases. The CDR3 spans 15 residues. The DNA for the CDR3 is TGTGCCAGTAGTATAATTGGCTTCGGCGGCACTGAAGCTTTCTTT. Protein sequence: CASSIIGFGGTEAFF.

The gene calls are TRBV25-1 and TRBJ1-4, with 7 bases lining up with TRBD1. After removal of 4 bases from V and 0 bases from J, the junction contained 2 bases not matched to a gene. The CDR3 loop spans 15 amino acids. Germline lookup yields CDR1 MGHDK and CDR2 SYGVNS. CDR3 amino acids: CASSGDRSTNEKLFF. The CDR3 bases are TGTGCCAGCAGTGGGGACAGATCAACTAATGAAAAACTGTTTTTT.

The V and J genes are TRBV6-5 and TRBJ2-2; 7 bases are a match to TRBD1. The CDR3 sequence is 12 residues long. The germline V gene encodes CDR1 MNHEY and CDR2 SVGAGI. V was pared by 7 bases and J by 8 bases, with 4 bases of the junction left unmatched. CDR3 loop: CASNVQGGELFF. CDR3 nucleotides: TGTGCCAGCAACGTACAGGGGGGGGAGCTGTTTTTT.

The genes are TRBV28 and TRBJ1-1; D uncertain. This CDR3 is 12 amino acids long. Germline CDR1 is MDHEN and CDR2 is SYDVKM. V lost 5 bases and J lost 4, with 8 bases in between. CDR3 nucleotide sequence: TGTGCCAGCAGTAAAGAGCGCACTGAAGCTTTCTTT. Residues: CASSKERTEAFF.

The chain carries TRBV28 and TRBJ1-5, with unresolved D. Germline lookup yields CDR1 MDHEN and CDR2 SYDVKM. Trimming pared 5 bases from V and 4 bases from J, leaving 15 bases between. The CDR3 loop spans 15 amino acids. The CDR3 bases are TGTGCCAGCAGTCTCTTGGAGAGGCGAAATCAGCCCCAGCATTTT. This translates into CASSLLERRNQPQHF. Variable domain in full (rest from reference TRBV28 and TRBJ1-5): DVKVTQSSRYLVKRTGEKVFLECVQDMDHENMFWYRQDPGLGLRLIYFSYDVKMKEKGDIPEGYSVSREKKERFSLILESASTNQTSMYLCASSLLERRNQPQHFGDGTRLSIL.

The chain employs TRBV27 and TRBJ1-1; unclear D gene. The CDR3 has 17 residues. Trimming cost V 6 bases and J 0 bases, with 20 bases left between them. The germline gives CDR1 MNHEY, CDR2 SMNVEV (reference sequence). The CDR3 protein is CASSLAIPRVMNTEAFF. The CDR3 nucleotides are TGTGCCAGCAGCTTAGCCATCCCAAGAGTGATGAACACTGAAGCTTTCTTT.

The rearrangement joins TRBV19 to TRBJ1-5, with D possibly matching TRBD1 (5 bases). Germline V lookup: CDR1 LNHDA, CDR2 SQIVND (reference sequence). V lost 9 bases to trimming and J lost 6 bases, with 12 bases between them. This CDR3 contains 12 residues. CDR3 sequence reads: CARDRLCQPQHF. CDR3 DNA: TGTGCCAGAGACAGATTGTGTCAGCCCCAGCATTTT. Full variable domain (outside the CDR3, taken from reference TRBV19 and TRBJ1-5): DGGITQSPKYLFRKEGQNVTLSCEQNLNHDAMYWYRQDPGQGLRLIYYSQIVNDFQKGDIAEGYSVSREKKESFPLTVTSAQKNPTAFYLCARDRLCQPQHFGDGTRLSIL.

This chain joins TRBV11-3 and TRBJ2-7; the D gene is possibly TRBD1 (5 bases). This CDR3 is 14 amino acids long. Germline V gene sequence: CDR1 SGHNT, CDR2 YENEEA. Deletions cut 3 bases from V and 2 bases from J, with 11 bases between. In DNA form, the CDR3 reads TGTGCCAGCAGCTTGTCAACACAGGCCTACGAGCAGTACTTC. Its protein is CASSLSTQAYEQYF.

V usage is TRBV7-9 and J usage is TRBJ2-7, with 9 positions matching TRBD1. The CDR3 runs to 15 residues. Germline-derived CDR1 and CDR2 are SEHNR and FQNEAQ (reference sequence). V dropped 3 bases and J dropped 3; count of bases not matched to a gene: 6. The CDR3 reads CASSFSRDRDYEQYF. The CDR3 DNA sequence: TGTGCCAGCAGCTTCTCCCGGGACAGGGACTACGAGCAGTACTTC.

There are a few counts of this clone. The chain uses TRBV3-1 (or the pseudogene TRBV3-2) and TRBJ2-1; D is possibly TRBD2 (6 bases). The CDR3 runs 18 residues. Trimming cost V 0 bases and J 2 bases, with 17 bases left between them. CDR1 and CDR2 (germline): LGHDT, YNNKEL (reference sequence). CDR3 amino acids: CASSQDLASEYTYNEQFF. The DNA of the CDR3 is TGTGCCAGCAGCCAAGATCTGGCTAGCGAATACACCTACAATGAGCAGTTCTTC.

V gene TRBV7-9 combines with J gene TRBJ2-3; maybe TRBD1 (5 bases). The CDR3 is 13 residues long. V was clipped by 5 bases and J by 4 bases, with 10 bases between them. The germline V gene encodes CDR1 SEHNR and CDR2 FQNEAQ (reference sequence). The CDR3 spells CASSASRADTQYF. Written as DNA, the CDR3 is TGTGCCAGCAGCGCGTCCAGGGCAGATACGCAGTATTTT.

The V and J genes are TRBV28 and TRBJ1-2, with 8 bases fitting TRBD1. The trim removed 6 bases at V and 2 bases at J, leaving 14 bases unmatched. In germline, CDR1 is MDHEN, CDR2 SYDVKM. This CDR3 spans 17 amino acids. CDR3 residues: CASSPHKGQGQNYGYTF. CDR3 coding DNA: TGTGCCAGCAGCCCGCATAAAGGACAGGGACAGAACTATGGCTACACCTTC.

The genes are TRBV24-1 and TRBJ1-5; a possible D gene is TRBD1 (5 bases). This CDR3 has 15 amino acids. The ends were cut back, 3 bases at V and 3 bases at J, with 11 bases in the middle. The germline V gene encodes CDR1 KGHDR and CDR2 SFDVKD. The CDR3 sequence is CATSDPYRPNQPQHF. The CDR3 DNA reads TGTGCCACCAGTGATCCCTACAGGCCCAATCAGCCCCAGCATTTT.

The rearrangement links TRBV7-2 to TRBJ2-7; D remains unclear. Germline V gene data show CDR1 as SGHTA and CDR2 as FQGNSA. CDR3 length: 12 amino acids. Trimming took off 2 bases at V and 2 bases at J, with 4 bases between the two ends. DNA of the CDR3: TGTGCCAGCAGCTTAACTCCCTACGAGCAGTACTTC. As protein: CASSLTPYEQYF.

The V call is TRBV19, the J call TRBJ2-3, with 7 nucleotides matching TRBD1. Germline loops: CDR1 LNHDA, CDR2 SQIVND (reference sequence). Trimming removed 5 bases from V and 7 bases from J; junction bases left unmatched: 18. The CDR3 loop spans 17 amino acids. CDR3 amino acids: CASSPPWHRGRLYTQYF. As DNA, the CDR3 is TGTGCCAGTAGTCCTCCCTGGCACAGGGGCCGCCTTTATACGCAGTATTTT.